The 10 T cell receptor beta chains below come from one sample, sequenced in a study of control samples from healthy donors and cancer patients. Profiling relied on immunoSEQ multiplex PCR, and the TCRdb table lists in-frame clones only, not all of them. The table lists approximately 170,000 clones, around nine tenths of them singletons. Sequencing was carried out using blood. These receptors came from a man in his thirties or forties in good health.

This clone was detected only once. This chain links TRBV30 with TRBJ2-7; D unclear. CDR3 length: 13 amino acids. Germline V lookup: CDR1 GTSNPN, CDR2 SVGIG (reference sequence). Trimming stripped 2 bases from V and 5 bases from J, with 13 bases between. The CDR3 spells CAWSNGRADEQYF. DNA of the CDR3: TGTGCCTGGAGTAATGGAAGGGCGGACGAGCAGTACTTC.

This rearrangement joins TRBV2 to TRBJ2-7; possible D gene TRBD1, 6 bases. Germline V gives CDR1 SNHLY, CDR2 FYNNEI. Trimming removed 6 bases from V and 5 bases from J, with 14 bases in between. This CDR3 contains 13 residues. CDR3 sequence: CASSDRLTNEQYF. In DNA, the CDR3 is TGTGCCAGCAGCGACAGGTTAACAAACGAGCAGTACTTC.

This clone was recorded only once. The rearrangement joins TRBV29-1 to TRBJ1-2, with unresolved D. With 0 bases removed from V and 4 bases from J, the gap between germline ends came to 3 bases. Germline lookup yields CDR1 SQVTM and CDR2 ANQGSEA. The CDR3 loop spans 11 amino acids. The CDR3 loop reads CSVEDPYGYTF. The CDR3 region has the DNA TGCAGCGTTGAAGACCCCTATGGCTACACCTTC.

The chain joins TRBV18 to TRBJ2-3; a weak D match, TRBD1 (6 bases). The CDR3 totals 17 residues. CDR1 is KGHSH and CDR2 is LQKENI in the germline V gene. V was shortened by 2 bases and J by 4 bases, with 19 bases between the two germline ends. CDR3 in amino acids: CASSPENRVRFPDTQYF. The CDR3 DNA is TGTGCCAGCTCACCAGAAAACAGGGTACGATTCCCAGATACGCAGTATTTT.

The chain carries TRBV11-3 and TRBJ2-3; no definite D call. Germline V lookup: CDR1 SGHNT, CDR2 YENEEA. The ends were cut back, 1 base at V and 1 base at J, with 12 bases in the middle. The CDR3 is 16 amino acids. In DNA form, the CDR3 reads TGTGCCAGCAGCTTAGGGGCTAGAGGAGGCACAGATACGCAGTATTTT. Translating gives CASSLGARGGTDTQYF.

The chain couples TRBV7-2 to TRBJ1-5; TRBD1 matches at 7 bases. Losses at the gene ends were 5 bases for V and 4 bases for J; bases not matched to a gene: 5. This CDR3 is 14 amino acids long. Germline V gene data show CDR1 as SGHTA and CDR2 as FQGNSA. The CDR3 is CASSTGETNQPQHF. In nucleotides, the CDR3 is TGTGCCAGCAGCACAGGGGAGACGAATCAGCCCCAGCATTTT.

CDR3: CASRSGTGALGGYTF. The CDR3 DNA is TGTGCCAGCAGATCCGGGACAGGGGCCTTGGGTGGCTACACCTTC. The chain is built from TRBV28 and TRBJ1-2, with 10 bases identical to TRBD1. The J segment lost 7 bases and the V segment lost 6 bases, leaving 11 bases of the junction unmatched. The CDR3 runs 15 residues. Germline CDR1 MDHEN, CDR2 SYDVKM.

The chain employs TRBV6-5 and TRBJ1-1; possibly TRBD1 for D (6 bases). The germline CDR1 and CDR2 sequences are MNHEY and SVGAGI. The CDR3 is 13 residues long. The V and J ends lost 11 bases and 5 bases respectively, with 18 bases between them. DNA of the CDR3: TGTGCCTCCCAGCCGGGGGCCTGGACTGAAGCTTTCTTT. Translation gives CASQPGAWTEAFF.

This clone has a single count. The chain combines TRBV4-1 with TRBJ2-5, with D perhaps TRBD1 or TRBD2 (5 bases each). This CDR3 region has 15 residues. Germline loops: CDR1 MGHRA, CDR2 YSYEKL. V shed 2 bases and J shed 2 bases, with 12 bases lying between them. The CDR3 DNA is TGCGCCAGCAGCCAATTACCGGGACCTCAAGAGACCCAGTACTTC. Amino acids: CASSQLPGPQETQYF.

The rearrangement joins TRBV14 to TRBJ2-7; possibly TRBD2 for D (5 bases). Between the trimmed V and J ends, which lost 4 bases and 2 bases, there was a span of 12 bases. The CDR3 consists of 14 residues. Germline CDR1 and CDR2: SGHDN and FVKESK. The CDR3 DNA reads TGTGCCAGCAGCCGAGCGGAGGAGGCCTACGAGCAGTACTTC. This sequence encodes CASSRAEEAYEQYF.